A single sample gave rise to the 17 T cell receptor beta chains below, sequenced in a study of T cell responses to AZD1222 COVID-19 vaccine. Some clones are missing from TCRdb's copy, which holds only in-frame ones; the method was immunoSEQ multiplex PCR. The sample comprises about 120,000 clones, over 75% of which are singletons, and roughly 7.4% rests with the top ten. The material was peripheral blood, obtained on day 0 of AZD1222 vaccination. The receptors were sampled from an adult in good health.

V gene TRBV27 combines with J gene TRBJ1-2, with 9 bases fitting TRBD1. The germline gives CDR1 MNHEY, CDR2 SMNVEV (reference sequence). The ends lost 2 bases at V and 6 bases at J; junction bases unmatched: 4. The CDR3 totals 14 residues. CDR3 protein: CASSLHGQGNGYTF. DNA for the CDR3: TGTGCCAGCAGTTTACACGGACAGGGGAATGGCTACACCTTC.

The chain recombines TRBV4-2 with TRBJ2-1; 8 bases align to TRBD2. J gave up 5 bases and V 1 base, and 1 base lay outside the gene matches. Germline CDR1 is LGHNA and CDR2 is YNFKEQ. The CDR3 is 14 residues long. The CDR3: CASSQALADNEQFF. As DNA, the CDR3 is TGTGCCAGCAGCCAAGCACTAGCGGACAATGAGCAGTTCTTC.

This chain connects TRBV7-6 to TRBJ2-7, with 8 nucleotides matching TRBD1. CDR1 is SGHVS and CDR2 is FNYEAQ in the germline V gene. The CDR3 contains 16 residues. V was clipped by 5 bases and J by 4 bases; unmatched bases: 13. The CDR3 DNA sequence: TGTGCCAGCAGCCCGCGCGGAGGACAGGGTCTTTACGAGCAGTACTTC. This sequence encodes CASSPRGGQGLYEQYF.

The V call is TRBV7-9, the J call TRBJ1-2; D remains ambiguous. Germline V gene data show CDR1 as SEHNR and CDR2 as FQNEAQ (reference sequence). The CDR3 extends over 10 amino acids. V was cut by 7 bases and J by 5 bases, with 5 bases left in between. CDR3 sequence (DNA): TGTGCCAGCACCCAATATGGCTACACCTTC. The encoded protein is CASTQYGYTF.

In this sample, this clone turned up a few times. This CDR3 is CASRAAVFSGNTIYF. The DNA for the CDR3 is TGTGCCAGCAGGGCGGCGGTCTTCTCTGGAAACACCATATATTTT. The rearrangement uses TRBV6-5 and TRBJ1-3; D not certain. Germline assignment: CDR1 MNHEY and CDR2 SVGAGI. Trimming left V 6 bases short and J 0 bases short, with 12 bases between. The length of the CDR3 is 15 residues.

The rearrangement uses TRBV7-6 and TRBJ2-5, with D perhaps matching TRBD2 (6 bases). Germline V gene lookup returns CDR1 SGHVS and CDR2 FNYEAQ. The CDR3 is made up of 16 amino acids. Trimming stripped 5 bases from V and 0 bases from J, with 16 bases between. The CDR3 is CASSKASGGDQETQYF. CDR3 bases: TGTGCCAGCAGCAAAGCCTCCGGCGGGGACCAAGAGACCCAGTACTTC.

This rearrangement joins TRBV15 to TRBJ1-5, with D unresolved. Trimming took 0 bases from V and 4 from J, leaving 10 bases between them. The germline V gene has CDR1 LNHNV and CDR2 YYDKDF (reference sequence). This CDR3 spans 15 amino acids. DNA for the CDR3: TGTGCCACCAGCAGAGATCTTGCGTGGAATCAGCCCCAGCATTTT. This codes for CATSRDLAWNQPQHF.

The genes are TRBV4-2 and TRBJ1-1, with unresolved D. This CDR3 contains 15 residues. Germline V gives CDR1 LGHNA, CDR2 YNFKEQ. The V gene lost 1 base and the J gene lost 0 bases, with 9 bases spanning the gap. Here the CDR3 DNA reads TGTGCCAGCAGCCAAGTCCCTGGTGTGAACACTGAAGCTTTCTTT. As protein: CASSQVPGVNTEAFF.

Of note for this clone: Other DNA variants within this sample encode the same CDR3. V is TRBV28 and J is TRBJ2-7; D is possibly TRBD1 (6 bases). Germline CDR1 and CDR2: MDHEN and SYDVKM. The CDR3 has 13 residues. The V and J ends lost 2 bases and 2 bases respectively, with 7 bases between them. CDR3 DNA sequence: TGTGCCAGCAGTTTAGGGGGCACCTACGAGCAGTACTTC. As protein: CASSLGGTYEQYF.

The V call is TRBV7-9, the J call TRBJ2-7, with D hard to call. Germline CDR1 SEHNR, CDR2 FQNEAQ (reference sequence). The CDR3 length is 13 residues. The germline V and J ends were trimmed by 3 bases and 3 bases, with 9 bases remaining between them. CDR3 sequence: CASSFGADYEQYF. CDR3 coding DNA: TGTGCCAGCAGCTTCGGCGCTGACTACGAGCAGTACTTC.

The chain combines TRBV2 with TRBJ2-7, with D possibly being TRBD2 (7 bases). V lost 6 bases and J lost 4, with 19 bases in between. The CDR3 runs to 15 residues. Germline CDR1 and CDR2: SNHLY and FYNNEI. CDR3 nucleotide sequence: TGTGCCAGCAGCTCATCCTTAGGGGGGGGATACGAGCAGTACTTC. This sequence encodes CASSSSLGGGYEQYF. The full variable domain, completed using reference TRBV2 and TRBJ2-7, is EPEVTQTPSHQVTQMGQEVILRCVPISNHLYFYWYRQILGQKVEFLVSFYNNEISEKSEIFDDQFSVERPDGSNFTLKIRSTKLEDSAMYFCASSSSLGGGYEQYFGPGTRLTVT.

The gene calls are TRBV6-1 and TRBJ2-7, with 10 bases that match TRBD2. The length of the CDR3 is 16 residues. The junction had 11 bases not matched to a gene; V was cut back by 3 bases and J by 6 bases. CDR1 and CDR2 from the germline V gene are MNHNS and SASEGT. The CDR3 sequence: CASSDLAGEKVLEQYF. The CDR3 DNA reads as TGTGCCAGCAGTGATCTAGCGGGAGAAAAGGTCCTCGAGCAGTACTTC.

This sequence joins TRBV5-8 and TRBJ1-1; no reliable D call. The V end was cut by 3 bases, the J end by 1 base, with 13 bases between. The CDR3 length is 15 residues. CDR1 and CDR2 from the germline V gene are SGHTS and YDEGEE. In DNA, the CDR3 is TGTGCCAGCAGCTCCGGTCGGACTTCGAACACTGAAGCTTTCTTT. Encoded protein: CASSSGRTSNTEAFF.

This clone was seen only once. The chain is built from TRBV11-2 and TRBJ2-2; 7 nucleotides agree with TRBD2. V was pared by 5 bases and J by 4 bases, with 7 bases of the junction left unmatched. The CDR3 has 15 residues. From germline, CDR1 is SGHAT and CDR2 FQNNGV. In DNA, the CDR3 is TGTGCCAGCAGCAACAGCGGGGCATTCACCGGGGAGCTGTTTTTT. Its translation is CASSNSGAFTGELFF. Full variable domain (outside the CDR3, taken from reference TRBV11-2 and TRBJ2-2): EAGVAQSPRYKIIEKRQSVAFWCNPISGHATLYWYQQILGQGPKLLIQFQNNGVVDDSQLPKDRFSAERLKGVDSTLKIQPAKLEDSAVYLCASSNSGAFTGELFFGEGSRLTVL.

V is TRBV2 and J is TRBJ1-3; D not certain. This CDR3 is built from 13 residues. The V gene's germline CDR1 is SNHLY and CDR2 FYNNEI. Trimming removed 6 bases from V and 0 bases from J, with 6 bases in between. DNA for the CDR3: TGTGCCAGCAGGGCCTCCTCTGGAAACACCATATATTTT. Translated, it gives CASRASSGNTIYF. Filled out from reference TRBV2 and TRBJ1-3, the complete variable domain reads EPEVTQTPSHQVTQMGQEVILRCVPISNHLYFYWYRQILGQKVEFLVSFYNNEISEKSEIFDDQFSVERPDGSNFTLKIRSTKLEDSAMYFCASRASSGNTIYFGEGSWLTVV.

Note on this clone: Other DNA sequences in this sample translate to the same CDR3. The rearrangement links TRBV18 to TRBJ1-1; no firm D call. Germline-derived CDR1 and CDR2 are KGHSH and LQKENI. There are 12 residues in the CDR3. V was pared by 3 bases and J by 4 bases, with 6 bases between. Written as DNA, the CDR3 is TGTGCCAGCTCACCCCAAGGCACTGAAGCTTTCTTT. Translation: CASSPQGTEAFF.

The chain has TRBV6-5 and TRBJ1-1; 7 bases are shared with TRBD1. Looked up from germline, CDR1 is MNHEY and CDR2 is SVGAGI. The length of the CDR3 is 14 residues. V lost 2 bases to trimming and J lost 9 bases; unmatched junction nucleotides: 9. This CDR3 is CASSYRRDSLKAFF. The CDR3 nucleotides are TGTGCCAGCAGTTACAGGAGGGACAGTCTAAAAGCTTTCTTT.